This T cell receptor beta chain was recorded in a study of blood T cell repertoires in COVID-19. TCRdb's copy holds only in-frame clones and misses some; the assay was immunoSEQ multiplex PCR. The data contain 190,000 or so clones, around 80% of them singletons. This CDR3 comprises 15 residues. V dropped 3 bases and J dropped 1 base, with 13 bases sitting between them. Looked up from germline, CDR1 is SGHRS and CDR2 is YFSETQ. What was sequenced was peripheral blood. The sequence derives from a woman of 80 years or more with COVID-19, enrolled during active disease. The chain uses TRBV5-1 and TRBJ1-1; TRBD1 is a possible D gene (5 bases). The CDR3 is CASSWDGGTNTEAFF. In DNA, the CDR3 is TGCGCCAGCAGCTGGGATGGGGGGACGAACACTGAAGCTTTCTTT.